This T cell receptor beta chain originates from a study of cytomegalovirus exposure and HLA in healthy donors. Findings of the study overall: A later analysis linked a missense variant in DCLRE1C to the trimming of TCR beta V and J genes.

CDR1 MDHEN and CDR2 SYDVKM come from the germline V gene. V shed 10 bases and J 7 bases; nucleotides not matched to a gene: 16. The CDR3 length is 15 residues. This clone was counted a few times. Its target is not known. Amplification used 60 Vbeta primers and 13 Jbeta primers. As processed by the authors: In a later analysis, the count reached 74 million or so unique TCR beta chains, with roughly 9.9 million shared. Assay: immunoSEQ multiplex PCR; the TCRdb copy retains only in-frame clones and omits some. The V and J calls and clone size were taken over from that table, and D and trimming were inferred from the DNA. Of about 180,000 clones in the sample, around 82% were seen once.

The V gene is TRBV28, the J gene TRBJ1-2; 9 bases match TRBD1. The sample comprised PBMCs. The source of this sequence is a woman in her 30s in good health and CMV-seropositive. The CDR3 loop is CATLPRPTGGRGYTF. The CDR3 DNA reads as TGTGCCACCCTCCCCCGTCCAACAGGGGGCCGTGGCTACACCTTC.